These 13 T cell receptor beta chains originate from one sample sequenced in a study of T cell repertoires in cytomegalovirus infection. TCRdb fed the reads into MiXCR, producing one record per CDR3 protein. The sample has 680,000 or so distinct CDR3 sequences; 35% to 45% are singletons. Sample: PBMCs. These receptors were collected from a human donor in good health (CMV status not recorded). Some clones in this sample may be carry-over from other donors' samples.

This clonotype has a single count. A much larger clone differs by one base, so this may be a read error. The rearrangement links TRBV7-2 to TRBJ2-1; 11 nucleotides line up with TRBD2. The J call is doubtful: the DNA matches TRBJ2-7 better. Germline V gene data show CDR1 as SGHTA and CDR2 as FQGNSA. There are 18 residues in the CDR3. CDR3 in DNA: TGTGCCAGCAGCTTGGGGCTAGCGGGAGGATCAACGGCAGATGAGCAGTACTTC. Its protein product is CASSLGLAGGSTADEQYF.

This clonotype appeared a few times. The chain combines TRBV6-5 with TRBJ1-6; D not certain. The CDR3 loop spans 17 amino acids. The V and J ends lost 2 bases and 0 bases respectively, with 11 bases between them. CDR1 is MNHEY, CDR2 SVGAGI, per germline. As DNA, the CDR3 is TGTGCCAGCAGTTACCACGGACGGAGCTCCTATAATTCACCCCTCCACTTT. Protein: CASSYHGRSSYNSPLHF.

This clonotype was detected many times. The chain has TRBV27 and TRBJ1-3; 9 bases match TRBD1. Germline V gene data show CDR1 as MNHEY and CDR2 as SMNVEV (reference sequence). The CDR3 runs 16 residues. Trimming at V came to 5 bases and at J to 4 bases, leaving 9 bases not matched to a gene. The DNA of the CDR3 is TGTGCCAGCAGTCCGGGACAGGGAGGGAGGGGAAACACCATATATTTT. Amino acids: CASSPGQGGRGNTIYF.

This clonotype was picked up many times. This chain connects TRBV7-2 to TRBJ1-2; D remains ambiguous. The length of the CDR3 is 13 residues. Germline CDR1 is SGHTA and CDR2 is FQGNSA. V lost 5 bases and J 3 bases, leaving 10 bases between the germline ends. The CDR3 coding sequence is TGTGCCAGCAGCCCCGGGTCCTACTATGGCTACACCTTC. Translating gives CASSPGSYYGYTF.

The rearrangement joins TRBV2 to TRBJ2-2; no reliable D call. Between the trimmed V and J ends, which lost 2 bases and 0 bases, there was a span of 7 bases. The CDR3 totals 15 residues. Germline CDR1 SNHLY, CDR2 FYNNEI. The CDR3: CASSEWAANTGELFF. CDR3 coding DNA: TGTGCCAGCAGTGAATGGGCAGCGAACACCGGGGAGCTGTTTTTT.

Remarks on this clonotype: Possible read error: a much larger clone is one base away. Here the CDR3 omits its conserved ending phenylalanine or tryptophan, so a read error is the likely source. This sequence joins TRBV7-3 and TRBJ2-1, with TRBD2 matching over 8 bases. V was clipped by 1 base and J by 6 bases; unmatched bases: 8. The germline gives CDR1 SGHTA, CDR2 FQGTGA. The CDR3 totals 16 residues. The CDR3 DNA reads as TGTGCCAGCAGCTTAATGGCGCTAGCGGGTACCAATGAGCAGTTCTTA. It is translated as CASSLMALAGTNEQFL.

On this clonotype: This CDR3 is missing its conserved last phenylalanine or tryptophan, likely due to a read error. V usage is TRBV15 and J usage is TRBJ1-2; no clear D gene. CDR1 LNHNV and CDR2 YYDKDF come from the germline V gene (reference sequence). V shed 3 bases and J shed 8 bases, with 13 bases lying between them. The CDR3 runs to 13 residues. The CDR3 nucleotides read TGTGCCACCAGCAGTGGGGATTCGGGAGGCTACACCTTA. Amino acids: CATSSGDSGGYTL.

Only a few counts were recorded for this clonotype. The CDR3 bases are TGTGCCAGCACGACTAGCCTGGGGGACTCCTACGAGCAGTACTTC. Amino acid sequence: CASTTSLGDSYEQYF. The chain recombines TRBV6-1 with TRBJ2-7, with TRBD2 identical over 7 bases. V gave up 7 bases and J gave up 0 bases; unmatched junction bases: 9. From germline, CDR1 is MNHNS and CDR2 SASEGT. This CDR3 spans 15 amino acids.

This chain uses TRBV6-5 with TRBJ2-7, with 9 bases fitting TRBD1. The junction had 10 bases not matched to a gene; V was cut back by 0 bases and J by 4 bases. CDR1 and CDR2 (germline): MNHEY, SVGAGI. The CDR3 spans 17 residues. CDR3 bases: TGTGCCAGCAGTTACTCCAGACAGGGGGTTGGGAGGTACGAGCAGTACTTC. Translating it yields CASSYSRQGVGRYEQYF.

The CDR3 here is CASTKSDRANTEAFF. CDR3 bases: TGTGCCAGCACCAAATCAGACAGGGCTAACACTGAAGCTTTCTTT. J is TRBJ1-1 and V is TRBV2; 7 positions agree with TRBD1. The CDR3 extends over 15 amino acids. CDR1 is SNHLY and CDR2 is FYNNEI in the germline V gene. Trimming took 7 bases from V and 2 from J; bases not matched to a gene: 10. The entire variable domain, with the rest obtained from reference TRBV2 and TRBJ1-1, is as follows: EPEVTQTPSHQVTQMGQEVILRCVPISNHLYFYWYRQILGQKVEFLVSFYNNEISEKSEIFDDQFSVERPDGSNFTLKIRSTKLEDSAMYFCASTKSDRANTEAFFGQGTRLTVV.

This clonotype was counted between two and nine times. This chain joins TRBV2 and TRBJ1-5; TRBD1 matches at 9 bases. Per the germline V gene, CDR1 is SNHLY and CDR2 is FYNNEI. The ends lost 3 bases at V and 3 bases at J; junction bases unmatched: 15. This CDR3 is built from 19 residues. The CDR3 nucleotides read TGTGCCAGCAGTGACCCCCTGGGGGCTACAGGGGGCAACAATCAGCCCCAGCATTTT. Its translation is CASSDPLGATGGNNQPQHF.

This sequence joins TRBV29-1 and TRBJ2-3, with 8 positions matching TRBD2. The CDR3 has 12 residues. V lost 7 bases to trimming and J lost 4 bases; unmatched junction nucleotides: 4. Looked up from germline, CDR1 is SQVTM and CDR2 is ANQGSEA. This CDR3 is CSAGGGADTQYF. The CDR3 nucleotides are TGCAGCGCCGGGGGGGGTGCAGATACGCAGTATTTT.

Worth noting for this clonotype: Because the CDR3 is missing its conserved closing phenylalanine or tryptophan, this is likely a read error. The chain is built from TRBV20-1 and TRBJ1-2; no firm D call. Germline loops: CDR1 DFQATT, CDR2 SNEGSKA (reference sequence). The CDR3 covers 11 residues. Trimming stripped 4 bases from V and 4 bases from J, with 7 bases between. The CDR3 reads CSANGIYGYTL. The CDR3 coding sequence is TGCAGTGCTAATGGGATCTATGGCTACACCTTA.